The 2 T cell receptor beta chains given below trace back to one sample, sequenced in a study of human versus mouse CDR3 diversity and MHC coevolution. Clones were read by immunoSEQ multiplex PCR, and TCRdb kept only the in-frame ones, dropping some. This sample has about 81,000 clones, with around 93% found just once. The sequencing input was naive CD4+ T cells from blood. Subset noted: CD45RO-negative CD62L-positive naive CD4 T cells. These receptors were collected from a person aged 25 to 69 in good health.

The chain combines TRBV18 with TRBJ2-5; D may be TRBD2 (6 bases). CDR3 size: 15 residues. CDR1 is KGHSH, CDR2 LQKENI, per germline. Trimming removed 1 base from V and 4 bases from J, with 13 bases in between. The CDR3 DNA reads TGTGCCAGCTCACCACGGCAGGAGGGCGCAGAGACCCAGTACTTC. This encodes CASSPRQEGAETQYF.

This rearrangement joins TRBV19 to TRBJ2-7, with D perhaps TRBD2 (6 bases). The CDR3 covers 15 residues. Looked up from germline, CDR1 is LNHDA and CDR2 is SQIVND (reference sequence). V was shortened by 5 bases and J by 3 bases, with 17 bases between the two germline ends. CDR3 sequence: CASSHTGTGVYEQYF. DNA for the CDR3: TGTGCCAGTAGTCACACCGGGACGGGGGTCTACGAGCAGTACTTC.